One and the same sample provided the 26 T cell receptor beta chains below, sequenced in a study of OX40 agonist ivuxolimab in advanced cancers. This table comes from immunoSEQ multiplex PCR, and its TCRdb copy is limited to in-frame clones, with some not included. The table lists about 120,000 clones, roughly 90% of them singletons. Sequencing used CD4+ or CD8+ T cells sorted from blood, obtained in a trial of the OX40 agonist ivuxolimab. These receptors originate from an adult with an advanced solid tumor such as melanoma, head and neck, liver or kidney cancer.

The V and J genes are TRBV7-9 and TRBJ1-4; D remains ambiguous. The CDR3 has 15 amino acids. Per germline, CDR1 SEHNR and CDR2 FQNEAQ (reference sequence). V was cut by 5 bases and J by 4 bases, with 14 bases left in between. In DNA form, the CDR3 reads TGTGCCAGCAGCCCTGGACGGCAAATTAATGAAAAACTGTTTTTT. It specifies CASSPGRQINEKLFF.

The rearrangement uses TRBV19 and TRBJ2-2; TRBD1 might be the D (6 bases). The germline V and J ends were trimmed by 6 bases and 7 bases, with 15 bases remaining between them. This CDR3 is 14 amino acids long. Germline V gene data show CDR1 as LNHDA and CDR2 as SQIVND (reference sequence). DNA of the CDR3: TGTGCCAGTAGACTACAGGGTTCGGGCGGGGAGCTGTTTTTT. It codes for CASRLQGSGGELFF. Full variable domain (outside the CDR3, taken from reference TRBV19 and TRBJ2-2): DGGITQSPKYLFRKEGQNVTLSCEQNLNHDAMYWYRQDPGQGLRLIYYSQIVNDFQKGDIAEGYSVSREKKESFPLTVTSAQKNPTAFYLCASRLQGSGGELFFGEGSRLTVL.

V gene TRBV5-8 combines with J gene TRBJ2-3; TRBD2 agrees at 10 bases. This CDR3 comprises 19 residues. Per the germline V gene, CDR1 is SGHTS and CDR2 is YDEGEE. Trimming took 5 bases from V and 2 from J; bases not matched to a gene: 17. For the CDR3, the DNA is TGTGCCAGCAGTTCGGGACTTCGAAGCGGGAGGGCCCTCACAGATACGCAGTATTTT. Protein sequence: CASSSGLRSGRALTDTQYF.

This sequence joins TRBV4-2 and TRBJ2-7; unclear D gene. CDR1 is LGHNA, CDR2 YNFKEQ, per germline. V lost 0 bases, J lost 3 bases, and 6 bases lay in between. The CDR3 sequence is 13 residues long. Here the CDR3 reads CASSQDLNYEQYF. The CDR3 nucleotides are TGTGCCAGCAGCCAAGATCTAAACTACGAGCAGTACTTC.

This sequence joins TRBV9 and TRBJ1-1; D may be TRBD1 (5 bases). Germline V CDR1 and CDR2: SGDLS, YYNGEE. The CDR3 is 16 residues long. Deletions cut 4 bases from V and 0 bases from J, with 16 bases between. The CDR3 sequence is CASSPHIGAVNTEAFF. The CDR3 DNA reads TGTGCCAGCAGCCCCCATATTGGGGCCGTGAACACTGAAGCTTTCTTT.

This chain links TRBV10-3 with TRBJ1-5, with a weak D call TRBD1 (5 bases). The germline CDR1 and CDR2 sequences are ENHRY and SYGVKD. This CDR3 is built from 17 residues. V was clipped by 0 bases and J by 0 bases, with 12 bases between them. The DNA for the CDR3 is TGTGCCATCAGTGAGTCTGGACCGGGGGTTAGCAATCAGCCCCAGCATTTT. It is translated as CAISESGPGVSNQPQHF.

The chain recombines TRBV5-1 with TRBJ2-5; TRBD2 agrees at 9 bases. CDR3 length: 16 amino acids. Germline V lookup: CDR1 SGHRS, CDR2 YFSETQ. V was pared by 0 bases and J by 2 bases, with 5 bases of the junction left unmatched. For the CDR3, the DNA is TGCGCCAGCAGCTTGGTCGCGACTAGCGGACAAGAGACCCAGTACTTC. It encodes CASSLVATSGQETQYF.

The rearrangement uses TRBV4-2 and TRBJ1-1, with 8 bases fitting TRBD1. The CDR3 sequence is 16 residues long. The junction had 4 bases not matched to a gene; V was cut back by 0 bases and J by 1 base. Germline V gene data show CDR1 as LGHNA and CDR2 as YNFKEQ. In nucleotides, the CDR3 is TGTGCCAGCAGCCAAGAGGCGACAGGGGCGAACACTGAAGCTTTCTTT. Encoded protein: CASSQEATGANTEAFF.

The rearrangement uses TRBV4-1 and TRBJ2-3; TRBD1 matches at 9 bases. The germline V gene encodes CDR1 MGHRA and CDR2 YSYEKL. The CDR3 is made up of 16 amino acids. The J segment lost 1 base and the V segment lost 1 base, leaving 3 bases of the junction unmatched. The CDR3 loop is CASSQGTGEGTDTQYF. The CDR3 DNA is TGCGCCAGCAGCCAAGGGACAGGGGAGGGCACAGATACGCAGTATTTT.

The CDR3 sequence: CATVSGTISYEQYF. CDR3 coding DNA: TGTGCCACCGTTTCCGGGACAATCTCCTACGAGCAGTACTTC. The V call is TRBV10-3, the J call TRBJ2-7; D perhaps matches TRBD1 (6 bases). This CDR3 comprises 14 residues. CDR1 and CDR2 from the germline V gene are ENHRY and SYGVKD. V was pared by 10 bases and J by 0 bases, with 16 bases between.

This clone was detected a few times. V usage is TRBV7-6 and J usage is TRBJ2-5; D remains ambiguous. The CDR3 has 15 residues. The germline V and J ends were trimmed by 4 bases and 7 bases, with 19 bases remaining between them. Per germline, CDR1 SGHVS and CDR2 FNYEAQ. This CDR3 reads CASSSGAGSRRTQYF. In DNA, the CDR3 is TGTGCCAGCAGCTCCGGCGCCGGGTCGAGAAGGACCCAGTACTTC.

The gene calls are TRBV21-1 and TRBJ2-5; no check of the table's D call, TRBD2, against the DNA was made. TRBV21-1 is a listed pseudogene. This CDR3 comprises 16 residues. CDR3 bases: TGTGCCAGCGAAAGGAGGGGACCCGCATTTCGGGAGACCCAGTACTTC. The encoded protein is CASERRGPAFRETQYF.

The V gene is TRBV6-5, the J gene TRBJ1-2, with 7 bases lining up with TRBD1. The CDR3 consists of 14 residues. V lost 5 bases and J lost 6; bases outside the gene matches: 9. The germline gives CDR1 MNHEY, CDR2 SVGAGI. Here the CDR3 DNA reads TGTGCCAGCAGTCCCAGACAGGGCGAGGATGGCTACACCTTC. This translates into CASSPRQGEDGYTF.

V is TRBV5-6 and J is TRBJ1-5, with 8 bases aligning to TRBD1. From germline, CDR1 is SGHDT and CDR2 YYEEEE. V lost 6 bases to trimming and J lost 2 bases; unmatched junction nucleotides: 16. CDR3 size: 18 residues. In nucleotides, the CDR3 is TGTGCCAGCACCTACTTAGCGACACCGGGACAGGGCAATCAGCCCCAGCATTTT. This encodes CASTYLATPGQGNQPQHF.

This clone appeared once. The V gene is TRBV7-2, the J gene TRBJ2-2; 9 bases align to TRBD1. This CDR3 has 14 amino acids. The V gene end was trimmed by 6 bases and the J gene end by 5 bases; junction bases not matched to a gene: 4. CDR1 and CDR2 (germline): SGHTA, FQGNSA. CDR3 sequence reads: CASRLQGATGELFF. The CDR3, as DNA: TGTGCCAGCAGACTACAGGGGGCAACCGGGGAGCTGTTTTTT.

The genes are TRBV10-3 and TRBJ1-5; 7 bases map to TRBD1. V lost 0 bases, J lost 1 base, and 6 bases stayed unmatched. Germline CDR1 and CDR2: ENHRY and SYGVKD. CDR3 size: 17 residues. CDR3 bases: TGTGCCATCAGTGAGTCGTCCAGGGGGACAAGCAATCAGCCCCAGCATTTT. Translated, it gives CAISESSRGTSNQPQHF.

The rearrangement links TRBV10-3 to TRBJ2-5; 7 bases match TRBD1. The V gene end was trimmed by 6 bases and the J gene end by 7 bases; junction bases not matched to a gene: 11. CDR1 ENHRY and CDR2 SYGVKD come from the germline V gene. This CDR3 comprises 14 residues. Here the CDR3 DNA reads TGTGCCATCAGGACAGGGTCGGGTCAGGGGACCCAGTACTTC. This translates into CAIRTGSGQGTQYF.

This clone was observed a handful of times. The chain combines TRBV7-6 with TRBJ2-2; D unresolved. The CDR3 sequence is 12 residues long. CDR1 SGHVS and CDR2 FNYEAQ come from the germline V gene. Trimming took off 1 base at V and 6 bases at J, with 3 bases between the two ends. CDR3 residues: CASSLDSGELFF. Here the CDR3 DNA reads TGTGCCAGCAGCTTAGACTCCGGGGAGCTGTTTTTT.

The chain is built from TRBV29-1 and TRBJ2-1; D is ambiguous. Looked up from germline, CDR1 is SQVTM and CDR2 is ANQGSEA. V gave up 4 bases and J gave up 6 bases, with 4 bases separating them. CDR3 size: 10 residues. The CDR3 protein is CSVVLNEQFF. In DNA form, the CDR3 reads TGCAGCGTTGTGCTCAATGAGCAGTTCTTC.

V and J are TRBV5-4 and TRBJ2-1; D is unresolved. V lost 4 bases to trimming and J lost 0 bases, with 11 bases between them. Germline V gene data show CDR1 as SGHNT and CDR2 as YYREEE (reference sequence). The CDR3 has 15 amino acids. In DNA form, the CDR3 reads TGTGCCAGCAGCCAAGGGCCTAGCTCCTACAATGAGCAGTTCTTC. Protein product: CASSQGPSSYNEQFF. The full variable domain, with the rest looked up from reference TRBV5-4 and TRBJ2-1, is ETGVTQSPTHLIKTRGQQVTLRCSSQSGHNTVSWYQQALGQGPQFIFQYYREEENGRGNFPPRFSGLQFPNYSSELNVNALELDDSALYLCASSQGPSSYNEQFFGPGTRLTVL.

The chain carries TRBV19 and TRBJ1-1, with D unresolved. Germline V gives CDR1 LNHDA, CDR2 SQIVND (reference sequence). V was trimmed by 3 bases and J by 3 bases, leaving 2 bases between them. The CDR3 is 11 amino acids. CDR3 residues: CASSIYTEAFF. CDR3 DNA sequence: TGTGCCAGTAGTATCTACACTGAAGCTTTCTTT. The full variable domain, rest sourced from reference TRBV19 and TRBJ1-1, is DGGITQSPKYLFRKEGQNVTLSCEQNLNHDAMYWYRQDPGQGLRLIYYSQIVNDFQKGDIAEGYSVSREKKESFPLTVTSAQKNPTAFYLCASSIYTEAFFGQGTRLTVV.

The CDR3 region is CASSGWTGNSGNTIYF. CDR3 coding DNA: TGTGCCAGCAGCGGATGGACAGGGAACTCTGGAAACACCATATATTTT. The rearrangement joins TRBV9 to TRBJ1-3, with 8 bases lining up with TRBD1. V shed 3 bases and J 0 bases; nucleotides not matched to a gene: 5. CDR3 length equals 16 residues. The germline V gene encodes CDR1 SGDLS and CDR2 YYNGEE. Full variable domain (rest looked up from reference TRBV9 and TRBJ1-3): DSGVTQTPKHLITATGQRVTLRCSPRSGDLSVYWYQQSLDQGLQFLIQYYNGEERAKGNILERFSAQQFPDLHSELNLSSLELGDSALYFCASSGWTGNSGNTIYFGEGSWLTVV.

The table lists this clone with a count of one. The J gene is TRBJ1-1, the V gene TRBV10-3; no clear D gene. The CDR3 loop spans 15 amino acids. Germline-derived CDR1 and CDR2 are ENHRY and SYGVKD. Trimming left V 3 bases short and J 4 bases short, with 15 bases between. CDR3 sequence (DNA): TGTGCCATCAGTGAACCGCGAAAAAGAGGCACTGAAGCTTTCTTT. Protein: CAISEPRKRGTEAFF.

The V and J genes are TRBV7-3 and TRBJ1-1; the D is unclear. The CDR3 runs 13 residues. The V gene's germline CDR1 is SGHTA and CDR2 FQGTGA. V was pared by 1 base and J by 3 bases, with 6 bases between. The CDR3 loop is CASSLRRDTEAFF. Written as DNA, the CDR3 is TGTGCCAGCAGCTTAAGGCGGGACACTGAAGCTTTCTTT.

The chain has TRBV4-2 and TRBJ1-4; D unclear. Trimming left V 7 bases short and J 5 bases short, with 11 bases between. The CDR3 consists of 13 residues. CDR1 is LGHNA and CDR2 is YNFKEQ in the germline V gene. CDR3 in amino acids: CASTKNRNEKLFF. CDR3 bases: TGTGCCAGCACGAAGAACCGAAATGAAAAACTGTTTTTT.

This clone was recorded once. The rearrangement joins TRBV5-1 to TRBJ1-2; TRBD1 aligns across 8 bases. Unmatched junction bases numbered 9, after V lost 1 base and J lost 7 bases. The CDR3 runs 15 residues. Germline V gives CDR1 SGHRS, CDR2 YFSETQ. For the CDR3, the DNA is TGCGCCAGCAGCTTGACGGGGGACAGGAGAGGTGGCTACACCTTC. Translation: CASSLTGDRRGGYTF.